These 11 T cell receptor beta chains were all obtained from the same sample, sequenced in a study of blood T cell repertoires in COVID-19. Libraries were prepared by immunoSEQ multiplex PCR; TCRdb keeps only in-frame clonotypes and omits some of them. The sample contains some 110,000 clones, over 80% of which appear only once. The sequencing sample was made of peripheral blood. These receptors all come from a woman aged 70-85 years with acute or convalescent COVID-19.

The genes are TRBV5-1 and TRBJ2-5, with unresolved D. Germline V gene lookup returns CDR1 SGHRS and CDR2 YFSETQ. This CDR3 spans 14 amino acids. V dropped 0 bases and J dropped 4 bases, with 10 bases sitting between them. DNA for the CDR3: TGCGCCAGCAGCTTGGGCCTGGGCCCAGAGACCCAGTACTTC. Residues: CASSLGLGPETQYF.

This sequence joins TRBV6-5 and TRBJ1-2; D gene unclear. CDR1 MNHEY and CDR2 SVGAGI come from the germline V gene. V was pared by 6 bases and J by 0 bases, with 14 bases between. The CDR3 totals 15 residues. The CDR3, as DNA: TGTGCCAGCAGACGTGATTTATCGGCTAACTATGGCTACACCTTC. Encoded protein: CASRRDLSANYGYTF.

This CDR3 reads CASSVEGLDTDTQYF. The CDR3 bases are TGTGCCAGCAGCGTCGAGGGACTAGACACAGATACGCAGTATTTT. The chain employs TRBV7-9 and TRBJ2-3, with TRBD2 matching over 8 bases. The CDR3 is made up of 15 amino acids. The V and J ends lost 5 bases and 2 bases, in that order; junction bases with no gene match: 6. Germline values: CDR1 SEHNR, CDR2 FQNEAQ (reference sequence).

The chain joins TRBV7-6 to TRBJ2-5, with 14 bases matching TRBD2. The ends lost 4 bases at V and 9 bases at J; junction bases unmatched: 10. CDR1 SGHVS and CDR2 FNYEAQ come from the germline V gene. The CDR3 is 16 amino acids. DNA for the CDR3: TGTGCCAGCAGCTCAATCCCGGGACTAGCGGGAGTGGCCCAGTACTTC. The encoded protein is CASSSIPGLAGVAQYF.

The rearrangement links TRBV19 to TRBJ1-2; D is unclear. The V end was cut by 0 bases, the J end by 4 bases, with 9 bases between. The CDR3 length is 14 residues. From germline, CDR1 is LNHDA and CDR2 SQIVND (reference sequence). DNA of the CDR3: TGTGCCAGTAGTATAGATCGAGGTTCCTATGGCTACACCTTC. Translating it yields CASSIDRGSYGYTF.

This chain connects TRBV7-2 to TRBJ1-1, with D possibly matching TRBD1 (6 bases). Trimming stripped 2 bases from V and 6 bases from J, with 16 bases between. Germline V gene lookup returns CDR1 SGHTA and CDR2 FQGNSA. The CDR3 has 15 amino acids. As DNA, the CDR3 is TGTGCCAGCAGCTTACAGGGGCTCGTGAAGTCTGAAGCTTTCTTT. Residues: CASSLQGLVKSEAFF.

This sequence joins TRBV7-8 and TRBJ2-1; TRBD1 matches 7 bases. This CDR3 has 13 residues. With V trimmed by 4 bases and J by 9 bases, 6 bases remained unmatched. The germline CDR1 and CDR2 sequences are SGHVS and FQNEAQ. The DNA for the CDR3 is TGTGCCAGCAGCTACGCAGGGGGAAGTGAGCAGTTCTTC. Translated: CASSYAGGSEQFF.

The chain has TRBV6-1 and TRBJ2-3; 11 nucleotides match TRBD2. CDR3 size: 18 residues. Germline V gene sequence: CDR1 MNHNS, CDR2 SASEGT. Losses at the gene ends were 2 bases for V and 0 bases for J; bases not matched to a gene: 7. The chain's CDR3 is CASSESSRLAGSTDTQYF. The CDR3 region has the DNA TGTGCCAGCAGTGAATCGTCTCGACTAGCGGGAAGCACAGATACGCAGTATTTT.

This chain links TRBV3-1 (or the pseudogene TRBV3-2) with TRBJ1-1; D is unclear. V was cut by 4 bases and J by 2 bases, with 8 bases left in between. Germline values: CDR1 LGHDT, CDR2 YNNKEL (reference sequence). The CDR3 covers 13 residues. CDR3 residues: CASSPPLNTEAFF. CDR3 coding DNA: TGTGCCAGCAGCCCCCCACTAAACACTGAAGCTTTCTTT.

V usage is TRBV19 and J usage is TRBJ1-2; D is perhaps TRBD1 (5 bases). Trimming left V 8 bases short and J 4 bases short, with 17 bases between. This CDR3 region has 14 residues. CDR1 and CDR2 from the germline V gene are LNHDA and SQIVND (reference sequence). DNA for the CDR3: TGTGCCAGTCGGCCCGGAGGGGAAGGCTATGGCTACACCTTC. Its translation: CASRPGGEGYGYTF.

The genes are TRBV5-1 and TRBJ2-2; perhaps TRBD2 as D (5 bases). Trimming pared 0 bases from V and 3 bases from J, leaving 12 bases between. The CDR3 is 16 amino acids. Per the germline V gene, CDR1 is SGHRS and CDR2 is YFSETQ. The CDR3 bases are TGCGCCAGCAGCTTGGTCCTGGCTAGCTACACCGGGGAGCTGTTTTTT. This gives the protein CASSLVLASYTGELFF.